Only a few counts were recorded for the clone carrying this TCR beta chain. Its antigen is as yet unknown. 60 Vbeta and 13 Jbeta primers were used in PCR. TCRdb keeps only in-frame clones here, not all; method: immunoSEQ multiplex PCR. The sample consists of 150,000 to 200,000 clones, more than 85% of them appearing once. This CDR3 has 14 residues. V trimming: 0 bases; J trimming: 4 bases; junction bases outside the gene matches: 0. CDR1 SGHRS and CDR2 YFSETQ come from the germline V gene. These data come from a study of cytomegalovirus exposure and HLA in healthy donors. Whole-study results and caveats: Researchers reported that a few CMV-associated chains were confirmed in vitro as CMV antigen-specific. Being indistinguishable, some V segments were excluded, TRBV6-2 and TRBV6-3 among them.

This chain joins TRBV5-1 and TRBJ1-3; 8 positions match TRBD1. Sequencing was performed on PBMCs. This TCR came from a girl under three years old in good health and CMV-seronegative. CDR3 sequence reads: CASSLGDRGNTIYF. The CDR3, as DNA: TGCGCCAGCAGCTTGGGGGACAGGGGAAACACCATATATTTT.